This TCR beta chain derives from a study of vaccination effects on CD4 cells after COVID-19. On the study more broadly: Post-vaccine draws lagged the second dose by a median of 72 days. Findings and caveats of the study: Vaccine- and infection-induced clones showed marked clonal contraction late following vaccination.

V gave up 0 bases and J gave up 4 bases, with 12 bases separating them. CDR3 length equals 15 residues. CDR1 is SGHDN and CDR2 is FVKESK in the germline V gene. Details on this clone: Its antigen remains unidentified.

The table came from immunoSEQ multiplex PCR; TCRdb's copy has only in-frame clones and leaves some out. The data contain under 15,000 clones, around 67% of them singletons. With the ViraFEST assay, the study expanded antigen-specific CD4+ T cells using viral peptide pools, then sequenced them. Having been cultured for around nine days, the cells underwent CD4+ T cell isolation. The person acquired a PCR-confirmed SARS-CoV-2 infection between March and December 2020. Of the BNT162b2 and mRNA-1273 vaccines, participants received two doses of one or the other. Half the medium was replaced with IL-2 medium on days 3 and 7.

This TCR was recovered from a human donor who had a prior SARS-CoV-2 infection. J is TRBJ1-2 and V is TRBV14; TRBD1 is a possible D gene (5 bases). The input for sequencing was CD4+ T cells from PBMCs cultured with HCoV-NL63 spike peptides, taken after COVID-19 vaccination. The CDR3: CASSQETGSGYGYTF. Here the CDR3 DNA reads TGTGCCAGCAGCCAAGAAACAGGAAGTGGCTATGGCTACACCTTC. Drawing the rest from reference TRBV14 and TRBJ1-2, the complete variable domain is EAGVTQFPSHSVIEKGQTVTLRCDPISGHDNLYWYRRVMGKEIKFLLHFVKESKQDESGMPNNRFLAERTGGTYSTLKVQPAELEDSGVYFCASSQETGSGYGYTFGSGTRLTVV.